This entry lists 16 T cell receptor beta chains sequenced from one sample in a study of regulatory T cells. Study results and caveats: CD3G-deficient patients' regulatory T cells showed reduced Shannon diversity versus autologous conventional CD4+ and control regulatory cells.

Primers: 52 TRBV forward and 13 TRBJ reverse. Libraries were prepared by immunoSEQ multiplex PCR; TCRdb keeps only in-frame clonotypes and omits some of them. The sample has approximately 6,100 clones; 80% to 90% are singletons. No antigen has been identified for these receptors. The sequencing input was CD4+ Tregs sorted from blood. Every receptor here comes from a person in their late teens or twenties with CD3G deficiency.

The chain recombines TRBV5-1 with TRBJ2-1, with D possibly matching TRBD1 (6 bases). Trimming removed 2 bases at V and 0 bases at J, with 9 bases between. The germline V gene encodes CDR1 SGHRS and CDR2 YFSETQ. There are 15 residues in the CDR3. The CDR3 DNA follows: TGCGCCAGCAGCTTAGGACAGCTCTCCTACAATGAGCAGTTCTTC. Translation: CASSLGQLSYNEQFF. The full variable domain, rest sourced from reference TRBV5-1 and TRBJ2-1, is KAGVTQTPRYLIKTRGQQVTLSCSPISGHRSVSWYQQTPGQGLQFLFEYFSETQRNKGNFPGRFSGRQFSNSRSEMNVSTLELGDSALYLCASSLGQLSYNEQFFGPGTRLTVL.

V is TRBV5-1 and J is TRBJ2-1, with 8 bases aligning to TRBD2. The J segment lost 1 base and the V segment lost 3 bases, leaving 3 bases of the junction unmatched. Germline V gene sequence: CDR1 SGHRS, CDR2 YFSETQ. The CDR3 runs to 15 residues. The CDR3: CASSSSGSSYNEQFF. CDR3 DNA: TGCGCCAGCAGCTCCAGCGGGAGTTCCTACAATGAGCAGTTCTTC. Based on the CDR3 plus reference TRBV5-1 and TRBJ2-1, the full variable domain is KAGVTQTPRYLIKTRGQQVTLSCSPISGHRSVSWYQQTPGQGLQFLFEYFSETQRNKGNFPGRFSGRQFSNSRSEMNVSTLELGDSALYLCASSSSGSSYNEQFFGPGTRLTVL.

The chain recombines TRBV5-1 with TRBJ2-1; 7 nucleotides align to TRBD1. With V trimmed by 2 bases and J by 7 bases, 6 bases remained unmatched. There are 14 residues in the CDR3. Germline CDR1 is SGHRS and CDR2 is YFSETQ. The CDR3 DNA reads as TGCGCCAGCAGCTTAGGGACAGAAAATAATGAGCAGTTCTTC. Its translation is CASSLGTENNEQFF.

The genes are TRBV5-1 and TRBJ2-5; the D is unclear. The germline gives CDR1 SGHRS, CDR2 YFSETQ. The CDR3 covers 16 residues. Deletions cut 0 bases from V and 2 bases from J, with 14 bases between. In nucleotides, the CDR3 is TGCGCCAGCAGCTTGGGTCTGGACGGAGTACAAGAGACCCAGTACTTC. Translation gives CASSLGLDGVQETQYF.

The CDR3 region is CASSLANGRDEQFF. CDR3 nucleotide sequence: TGTGCCAGCAGCTTAGCTAACGGTCGGGATGAGCAGTTCTTC. The V call is TRBV11-2, the J call TRBJ2-1, with D unresolved. Germline V gene sequence: CDR1 SGHAT, CDR2 FQNNGV. V lost 1 base and J lost 8, with 12 bases in between. CDR3 length: 14 amino acids.

The chain carries TRBV7-9 and TRBJ2-3; TRBD1 aligns across 7 bases. CDR1 SEHNR and CDR2 FQNEAQ come from the germline V gene (reference sequence). V lost 4 bases and J lost 5; bases outside the gene matches: 9. The CDR3 spans 15 residues. CDR3: CASSSRRGLGDTQYF. CDR3 DNA: TGTGCCAGCAGCTCACGAAGGGGGCTTGGAGATACGCAGTATTTT.

The V and J genes are TRBV5-1 and TRBJ2-1; 11 bases map to TRBD2. J was trimmed by 2 bases and V by 4 bases; bases with no gene match: 5. CDR1 and CDR2 from the germline V gene are SGHRS and YFSETQ. The CDR3 contains 16 residues. Here the CDR3 DNA reads TGCGCCAGCAGCATAACACTAGCGGGAGCCTACAATGAGCAGTTCTTC. Its protein product is CASSITLAGAYNEQFF.

The chain uses TRBV28 and TRBJ2-7; D might be TRBD1 (5 bases). V lost 2 bases and J 0 bases, leaving 11 bases between the germline ends. CDR1 is MDHEN and CDR2 is SYDVKM in the germline V gene. The length of the CDR3 is 15 residues. CDR3 amino acids: CASSLTGQGSYEQYF. The DNA for the CDR3 is TGTGCCAGCAGTTTAACCGGACAAGGCTCCTACGAGCAGTACTTC.

V and J are TRBV28 and TRBJ2-2, with 7 bases aligning to TRBD1. CDR3 length: 16 residues. Trimming at V came to 3 bases and at J to 6 bases, leaving 10 bases not matched to a gene. Germline lookup yields CDR1 MDHEN and CDR2 SYDVKM. The CDR3 DNA is TGTGCCAGCAGTTTCGGGCGGGCCCAGGGGGCCGGGGAGCTGTTTTTT. Translated: CASSFGRAQGAGELFF.

This chain joins TRBV19 and TRBJ1-5, with D perhaps matching TRBD1 (6 bases). The CDR3 spans 14 residues. Per germline, CDR1 LNHDA and CDR2 SQIVND (reference sequence). V dropped 4 bases and J dropped 7 bases, with 14 bases sitting between them. This CDR3 is CASSTDRPKQPQHF. CDR3 in DNA: TGTGCCAGTAGTACCGACAGGCCCAAGCAGCCCCAGCATTTT.

The chain links TRBV6-4 to TRBJ1-5; unclear D gene. This CDR3 has 12 amino acids. The V end was cut by 4 bases, the J end by 4 bases, with 5 bases between. Germline CDR1 is MRHNA and CDR2 is SNTAGT. The CDR3 spells CASSAPNQPQHF. CDR3 nucleotide sequence: TGTGCCAGCAGTGCTCCTAATCAGCCCCAGCATTTT.

The chain joins TRBV23-1 to TRBJ1-2; D is perhaps TRBD1 (5 bases). TRBV23-1 counts as an open reading frame of uncertain function. V dropped 11 bases and J dropped 13 bases, with 17 bases sitting between them. The CDR3 consists of 10 residues. The CDR3 is CAEDTRKLTF. In nucleotides, the CDR3 is TGCGCCGAGGACACCCGGAAACTCACCTTC.

V gene TRBV28 combines with J gene TRBJ2-7; TRBD2 might be the D (5 bases). The V end lost 7 bases, the J end lost 1 base, and 17 bases lay between the germline ends. CDR3 length: 15 amino acids. The germline CDR1 and CDR2 sequences are MDHEN and SYDVKM. CDR3 protein: CASNSIGTGSYEQYF. Here the CDR3 DNA reads TGTGCCAGCAACTCCATCGGAACGGGGTCCTACGAGCAGTACTTC.

This sequence joins TRBV11-2 and TRBJ2-3; 10 positions match TRBD2. Germline V gene sequence: CDR1 SGHAT, CDR2 FQNNGV. The CDR3 is 15 residues long. Trimming removed 5 bases from V and 6 bases from J; junction bases left unmatched: 8. The CDR3 region has the DNA TGTGCCAGCAGCCCGGGACTAGCGAGAGTTGATACGCAGTATTTT. The encoded protein is CASSPGLARVDTQYF.

This chain connects TRBV6-1 to TRBJ2-7, with TRBD2 as a possible D gene (6 bases). The CDR3 is 15 amino acids. Germline values: CDR1 MNHNS, CDR2 SASEGT. V lost 3 bases to trimming and J lost 0 bases, with 12 bases between them. The chain's CDR3 is CASSDPGGPSYEQYF. Here the CDR3 DNA reads TGTGCCAGCAGTGACCCCGGAGGGCCCTCCTACGAGCAGTACTTC.

The genes are TRBV28 and TRBJ1-1; D uncertain. The CDR3 has 15 amino acids. The germline V gene has CDR1 MDHEN and CDR2 SYDVKM. V gave up 1 base and J gave up 1 base, with 10 bases separating them. The CDR3 loop is CASSLSGKRNTEAFF. CDR3 nucleotides: TGTGCCAGCAGTTTATCTGGGAAACGGAACACTGAAGCTTTCTTT.